This TCR beta chain was sequenced for a study of T cell repertoires in cytomegalovirus infection. Overall study: The public TCR beta signatures pointed to both CMV infection and matching HLA type.

MiXCR was run by TCRdb on the reads, yielding one entry per CDR3 protein. This table holds roughly 45,000 distinct CDR3 sequences, about 20% found once. Study-wide results and caveats: It was HLA-C-restricted CMV-specific TCR beta clonotypes that dominated the response ex vivo.

This clonotype occurred a few times. Antigen: not known. Germline V gives CDR1 DFQATT, CDR2 SNEGSKA (reference sequence). Trimming cost V 2 bases and J 3 bases, with 20 bases left between them. CDR3 length equals 16 residues. The clonotype originates from a human donor in good health (CMV status not recorded). Some clones in this sample may be carry-over from other donors' samples. This chain links TRBV20-1 with TRBJ2-7, with a tentative D call TRBD1 (5 bases). Input material: PBMCs, sequenced either directly or after in vitro stimulation (not recorded which). DNA of the CDR3: TGCAGTGCTAGAAAGTCGGGCGTGGCAGGGCGCTACGAGCAGTACTTC. Its translation: CSARKSGVAGRYEQYF.